This T cell receptor beta chain derives from a study of brain T cells in children with intractable seizures. This clone was recorded once. The antigen remains undetermined. Study observations and caveats: Pre-surgery blood may have been undersampled, hiding some clones.

Germline CDR1 SNHLY, CDR2 FYNNEI. This CDR3 is 12 amino acids long. V was shortened by 6 bases and J by 7 bases, with 10 bases between the two germline ends. The sequenced cases were selected for having the highest brain T cell transcript signatures. Before surgery, patients took at least one anti-epileptic drug. The data were produced by immunoSEQ multiplex PCR, yet TCRdb's version contains in-frame clones alone and is incomplete. The sample shows about 7,800 clones, 65% to 80% of them seen only once. The chain links TRBV2 to TRBJ2-1, with D possibly being TRBD1 or TRBD2 (5 bases each). The sequencing used resected brain tissue, collected at surgery. This receptor was taken from a boy under two years old with tuberous sclerosis and intractable seizures. CDR3 region: CASRGELNEQFF. CDR3 DNA: TGTGCCAGCAGGGGGGAGCTGAATGAGCAGTTCTTC.